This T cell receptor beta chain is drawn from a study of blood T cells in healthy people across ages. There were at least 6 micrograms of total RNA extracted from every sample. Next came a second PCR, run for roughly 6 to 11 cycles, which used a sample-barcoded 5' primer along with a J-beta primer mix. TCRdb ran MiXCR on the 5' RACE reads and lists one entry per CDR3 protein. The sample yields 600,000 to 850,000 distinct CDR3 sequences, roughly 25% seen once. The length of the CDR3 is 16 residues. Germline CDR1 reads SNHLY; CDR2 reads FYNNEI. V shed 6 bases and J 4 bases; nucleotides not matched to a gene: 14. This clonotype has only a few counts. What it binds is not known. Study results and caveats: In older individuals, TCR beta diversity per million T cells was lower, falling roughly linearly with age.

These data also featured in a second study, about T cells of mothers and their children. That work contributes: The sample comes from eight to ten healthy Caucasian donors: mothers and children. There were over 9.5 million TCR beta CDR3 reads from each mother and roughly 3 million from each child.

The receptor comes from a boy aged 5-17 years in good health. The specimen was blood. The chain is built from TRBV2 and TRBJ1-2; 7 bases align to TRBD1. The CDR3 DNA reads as TGTGCCAGCAGACCGGGGAAGGACAGGATTCCCTATGGCTACACCTTC. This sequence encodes CASRPGKDRIPYGYTF.